The rows below give T cell receptor beta chains drawn from one sample of a study of spatial heterogeneity in lung cancer. From the 5' RACE reads, TCRdb called clonotypes with MiXCR, one entry per CDR3 protein. The sample includes about 45,000 distinct CDR3 sequences, 12% seen only once; the top ten take 42%. Material: PBMCs, obtained at surgery. Receptor source: a female donor with early-stage non-small cell lung cancer. The conserved cysteine and the conserved F or W are not part of the CDR3 here. Rows may omit the clone size; those that give it use once, few, many or a size class.

size: few; V: TRBV19; J: TRBJ2-5; CDR3: ASKPGTGGRETQY
size: few; V: TRBV5-1; J: TRBJ2-3; CDR3: ASSLEAGSASTDTQY
size: many; V: TRBV6-2/TRBV6-3; J: TRBJ2-7; CDR3: ASSYYEGSGEQY
size: few; V: TRBV20-1; J: TRBJ2-3; CDR3: SAKGLAGGAVNTQY
size: few; V: TRBV6-5; J: TRBJ1-5; CDR3: ASSRDSYEGYQH
size: few; V: TRBV13; J: TRBJ2-7; CDR3: ASSFDRGVEQY
size: .; V: TRBV12-3/TRBV12-4; J: TRBJ1-1; CDR3: ASRLPDGGQENTEAF
size: many; V: TRBV20-1; J: TRBJ2-5; CDR3: SATEISLSGGFQETQY
size: few; V: TRBV2; J: TRBJ2-7; CDR3: ASSESPPPHEQY
size: .; V: TRBV28; J: TRBJ2-7; CDR3: ASLDRGISYEQY
size: many; V: TRBV7-9; J: TRBJ2-1; CDR3: ASSRLGLAGVGEQF
size: few; V: TRBV7-8; J: TRBJ1-6; CDR3: ASSLGTAGGDSPLH
size: .; V: TRBV12-3/TRBV12-4; J: TRBJ1-1; CDR3: ASSLKEGTEAF
size: .; V: TRBV12-3/TRBV12-4; J: TRBJ1-5; CDR3: ASSFSGASNQPQH
size: few; V: TRBV6-2/TRBV6-3; J: TRBJ1-5; CDR3: ATLSGTTYSNQPQH
size: many; V: TRBV6-5; J: TRBJ2-2; CDR3: ASGGNTGELF
size: few; V: TRBV29-1; J: TRBJ2-1; CDR3: SVVIGFNEQF
size: few; V: TRBV7-2; J: TRBJ2-3; CDR3: ASSLGIAGWTDTQY
size: .; V: TRBV5-1; J: TRBJ2-1; CDR3: ASRPPGSSYNEQF
size: .; V: TRBV7-2; J: TRBJ1-1; CDR3: ASSPSGQRNTEAF
size: .; V: TRBV7-8; J: TRBJ1-5; CDR3: ASSYDRGHQPQH
size: .; V: TRBV29-1; J: TRBJ1-2; CDR3: SVGGTYGYT
size: .; V: TRBV5-4; J: TRBJ2-5; CDR3: ASSFKGGETQY
size: few; V: TRBV6-1; J: TRBJ2-1; CDR3: ASLIGGEQF
size: many; V: TRBV27; J: TRBJ2-1; CDR3: ASSPRDSSYNEQF
size: .; V: TRBV29-1; J: TRBJ2-3; CDR3: STKQGGWTSTDTQY
size: few; V: TRBV7-2; J: TRBJ1-1; CDR3: ASSRVAGGMNTEAF
size: .; V: TRBV5-4; J: TRBJ1-3; CDR3: ASSLAGSGNTIY
size: many; V: TRBV29-1; J: TRBJ2-5; CDR3: SGWAGTQY
size: few; V: TRBV14; J: TRBJ1-2; CDR3: ASSPGIGQGSLYGYT
size: many; V: TRBV4-3; J: TRBJ2-2; CDR3: ASSSGQFTGELF
size: few; V: TRBV3-1; J: TRBJ1-2; CDR3: ASSQGQGGNYGYT
size: .; V: TRBV3-1; J: TRBJ2-7; CDR3: ASSQAGNLEQY
size: .; V: TRBV4-1; J: TRBJ1-1; CDR3: ASSQDPRGTEAF
size: many; V: TRBV27; J: TRBJ1-3; CDR3: ASSSRGRGNTIY
size: .; V: TRBV29-1; J: TRBJ1-1; CDR3: SVEDGTSEAF
size: few; V: TRBV6-1; J: TRBJ2-7; CDR3: ASSEGTGVYYEQY
size: few; V: TRBV6-6; J: TRBJ1-2; CDR3: AIRVVQGASGYT
size: many; V: TRBV7-9; J: TRBJ1-2; CDR3: ASSLGDSRFGYT
size: few; V: TRBV3-1; J: TRBJ1-1; CDR3: ASRRNTEAF
size: many; V: TRBV5-1; J: TRBJ2-7; CDR3: ASSFSRGGVKAEQY
size: few; V: TRBV6-1; J: TRBJ2-7; CDR3: ASSDRTASYEQY
size: many; V: TRBV2; J: TRBJ2-4; CDR3: ASSERVAKNIQY
size: few; V: TRBV4-2; J: TRBJ1-2; CDR3: ASSQMDTSRDGYT
size: .; V: TRBV9; J: TRBJ2-1; CDR3: ASSVGLEAIGEQF
size: few; V: TRBV29-1; J: TRBJ2-1; CDR3: SGDGTDRDEQF
size: .; V: TRBV5-1; J: TRBJ2-7; CDR3: ASSLDAAYEQY
size: .; V: TRBV3-1; J: TRBJ1-2; CDR3: ASTRGKGGYGYT
size: few; V: TRBV29-1; J: TRBJ2-4; CDR3: SVATWSENIQY
size: many; V: TRBV5-4; J: TRBJ2-6; CDR3: ASFSGANVLT